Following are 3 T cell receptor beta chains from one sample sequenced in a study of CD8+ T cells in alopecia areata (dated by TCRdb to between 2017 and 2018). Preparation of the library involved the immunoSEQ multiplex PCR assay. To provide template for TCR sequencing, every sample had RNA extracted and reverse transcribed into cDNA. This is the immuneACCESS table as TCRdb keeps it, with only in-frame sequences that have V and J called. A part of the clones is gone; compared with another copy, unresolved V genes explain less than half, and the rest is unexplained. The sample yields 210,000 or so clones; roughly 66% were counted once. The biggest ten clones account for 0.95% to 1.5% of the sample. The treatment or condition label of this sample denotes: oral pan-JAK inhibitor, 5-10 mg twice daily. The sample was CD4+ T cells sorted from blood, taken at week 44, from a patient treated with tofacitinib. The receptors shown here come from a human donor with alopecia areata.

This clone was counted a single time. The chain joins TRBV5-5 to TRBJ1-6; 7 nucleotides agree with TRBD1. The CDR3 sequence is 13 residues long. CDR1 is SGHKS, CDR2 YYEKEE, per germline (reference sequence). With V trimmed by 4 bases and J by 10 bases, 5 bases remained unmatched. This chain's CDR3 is CASSPDRDSPLHF. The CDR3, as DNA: TGTGCCAGCAGCCCTGACAGGGACTCACCCCTCCACTTT.

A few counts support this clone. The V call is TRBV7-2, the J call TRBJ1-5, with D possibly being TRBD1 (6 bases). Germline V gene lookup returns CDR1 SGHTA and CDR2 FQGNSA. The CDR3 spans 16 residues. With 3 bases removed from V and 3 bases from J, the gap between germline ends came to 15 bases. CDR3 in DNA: TGTGCCAGCAGCTTGTTAGGGGGGGACAACAATCAGCCCCAGCATTTT. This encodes CASSLLGGDNNQPQHF.

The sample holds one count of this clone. CDR3 in DNA: TGTGCCAGCAGCGTAGGACTAGCAACTTACACCGGGGAGCTGTTTTTT. This sequence encodes CASSVGLATYTGELFF. This chain connects TRBV9 to TRBJ2-2; TRBD2 matches 7 bases. The length of the CDR3 is 16 residues. Germline assignment: CDR1 SGDLS and CDR2 YYNGEE. The V gene end was trimmed by 0 bases and the J gene end by 3 bases; junction bases not matched to a gene: 5.